The entry below describes one TCR beta chain. The antigen is not known. The CDR3 is 13 residues long. Trimming took off 6 bases at V and 1 base at J, with 10 bases between the two ends. TCRdb reprocessed the RT-PCR reads with MiXCR, giving one entry per CDR3 protein. The table lists over 400,000 distinct CDR3 sequences, approximately 12% of them singletons. These data are taken from a study of response to subunit inactivated influenza vaccine. Findings and limits, study-wide: Authors suggested seasonal influenza vaccinations each recruit few new T cells.

The origin of this receptor is a man in his forties or fifties who received an inactivated influenza vaccine. The chain links TRBV12-3 or TRBV12-4 to TRBJ2-7; D possibly matches TRBD1 or TRBD2 (5 bases each). The sequences come from PBMCs from blood, collected more than 35 days after vaccination. CDR3 sequence (DNA): TGTGCCAGCAGGATCGAGGGGTCCTACGAGCAGTACTTC. Amino acid sequence: CASRIEGSYEQYF.